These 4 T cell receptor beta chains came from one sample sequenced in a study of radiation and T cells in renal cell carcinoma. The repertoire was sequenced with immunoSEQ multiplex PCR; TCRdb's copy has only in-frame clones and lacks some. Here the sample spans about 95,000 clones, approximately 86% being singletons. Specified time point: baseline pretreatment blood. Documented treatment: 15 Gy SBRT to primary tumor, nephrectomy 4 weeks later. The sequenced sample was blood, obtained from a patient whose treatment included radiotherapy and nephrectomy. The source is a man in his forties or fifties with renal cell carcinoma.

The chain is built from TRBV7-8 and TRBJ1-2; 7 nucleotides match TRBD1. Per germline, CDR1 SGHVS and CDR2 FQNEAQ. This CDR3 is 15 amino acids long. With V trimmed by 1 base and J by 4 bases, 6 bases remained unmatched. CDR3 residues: CASSLGIDRAYGYTF. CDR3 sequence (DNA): TGTGCCAGCAGCTTAGGGATTGACAGGGCCTATGGCTACACCTTC.

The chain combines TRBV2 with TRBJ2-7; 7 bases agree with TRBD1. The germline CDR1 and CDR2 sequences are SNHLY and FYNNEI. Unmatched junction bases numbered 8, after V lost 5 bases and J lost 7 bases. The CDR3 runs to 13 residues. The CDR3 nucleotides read TGTGCCAGCAGTCGGGACAGTAGGTTTGAGCAGTACTTC. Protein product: CASSRDSRFEQYF.

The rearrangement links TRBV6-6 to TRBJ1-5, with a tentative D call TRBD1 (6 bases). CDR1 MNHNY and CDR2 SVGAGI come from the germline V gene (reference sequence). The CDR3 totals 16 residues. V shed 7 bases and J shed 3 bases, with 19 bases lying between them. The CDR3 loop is CASTPLRQDSNQPQHF. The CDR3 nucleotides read TGTGCCAGCACCCCTCTAAGACAGGATTCCAATCAGCCCCAGCATTTT.

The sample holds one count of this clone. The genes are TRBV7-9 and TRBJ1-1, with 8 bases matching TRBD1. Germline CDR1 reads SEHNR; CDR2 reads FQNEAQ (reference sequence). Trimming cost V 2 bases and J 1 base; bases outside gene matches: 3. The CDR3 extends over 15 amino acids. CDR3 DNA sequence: TGTGCCAGCAGCTTATTGACAGGGGCGAACACTGAAGCTTTCTTT. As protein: CASSLLTGANTEAFF.